The 20 T cell receptor beta chains below were found in one sample sequenced in a study of T cell responses to AZD1222 COVID-19 vaccine. Some clones are missing from TCRdb's copy, which holds only in-frame ones; the method was immunoSEQ multiplex PCR. The sample records about 78,000 clones, about 84% being singletons. Sequencing was performed on peripheral blood, taken on day 0 of AZD1222 vaccination. The receptors originated from an adult in good health.

V and J are TRBV7-2 and TRBJ1-2; a weak D match, TRBD1 (6 bases). The CDR3 extends over 15 amino acids. Germline V gives CDR1 SGHTA, CDR2 FQGNSA. Trimming left V 4 bases short and J 8 bases short, with 20 bases between. CDR3 coding DNA: TGTGCCAGCAGCTCCTCACGTGAGGGGGGAGGGGGCTACACCTTC. It encodes CASSSSREGGGGYTF. Filled out from reference TRBV7-2 and TRBJ1-2, the complete variable domain reads GAGVSQSPSNKVTEKGKDVELRCDPISGHTALYWYRQSLGQGLEFLIYFQGNSAPDKSGLPSDRFSAERTGGSVSTLTIQRTQQEDSAVYLCASSSSREGGGGYTFGSGTRLTVV.

This sequence joins TRBV2 and TRBJ2-7; no definite D call. V was trimmed by 3 bases and J by 0 bases, leaving 9 bases between them. This CDR3 is 14 amino acids long. Germline-derived CDR1 and CDR2 are SNHLY and FYNNEI. CDR3 DNA: TGTGCCAGCAGTGATTTTTGGGACTCCTACGAGCAGTACTTC. Its protein is CASSDFWDSYEQYF.

This chain's CDR3 is CASSPGQGGFNQPQHF. CDR3 coding DNA: TGCGCCAGCAGCCCAGGACAGGGAGGATTCAATCAGCCCCAGCATTTT. The rearrangement links TRBV5-1 to TRBJ1-5; 8 bases fit TRBD1. With V trimmed by 4 bases and J by 3 bases, 9 bases remained unmatched. This CDR3 comprises 16 residues. CDR1 is SGHRS and CDR2 is YFSETQ in the germline V gene.

The chain is built from TRBV2 and TRBJ2-7; D is unresolved. CDR1 and CDR2 (germline): SNHLY, FYNNEI. CDR3 length equals 15 residues. Trimming took 4 bases from V and 2 from J, leaving 15 bases between them. CDR3 coding DNA: TGTGCCAGCAGTGTTGGGTCTTATCTTACCTACGAGCAGTACTTC. Translation: CASSVGSYLTYEQYF.

The gene calls are TRBV6-5 and TRBJ2-2; D is undetermined. V was cut by 0 bases and J by 0 bases, with 5 bases left in between. CDR1 and CDR2 from the germline V gene are MNHEY and SVGAGI. This CDR3 is 15 amino acids long. Here the CDR3 reads CASSYSNSNTGELFF. The CDR3 DNA is TGTGCCAGCAGTTACTCGAACTCGAACACCGGGGAGCTGTTTTTT.

V and J are TRBV29-1 and TRBJ1-1; 7 bases map to TRBD1. CDR1 is SQVTM, CDR2 ANQGSEA, per germline. V lost 6 bases, J lost 4 bases, and 2 bases stayed unmatched. This CDR3 is built from 11 residues. The CDR3 DNA reads as TGCAGCGTACACAGGGGCACTGAAGCTTTCTTT. As protein: CSVHRGTEAFF. Drawing the rest from reference TRBV29-1 and TRBJ1-1, the complete variable domain is SAVISQKPSRDICQRGTSLTIQCQVDSQVTMMFWYRQQPGQSLTLIATANQGSEATYESGFVIDKFPISRPNLTFSTLTVSNMSPEDSSIYLCSVHRGTEAFFGQGTRLTVV.

This clone was detected only once. This chain uses TRBV7-8 with TRBJ2-3; TRBD2 might be the D (6 bases). V was shortened by 0 bases and J by 5 bases, with 24 bases between the two germline ends. Germline loops: CDR1 SGHVS, CDR2 FQNEAQ. The CDR3 loop spans 19 amino acids. CDR3 region: CASSLALIALASSRDTQYF. The CDR3 bases are TGTGCCAGCAGCTTAGCGCTAATAGCACTAGCATCGTCCAGAGATACGCAGTATTTT.

This clone occurred once. The chain has TRBV6-2 or TRBV6-3 and TRBJ1-4; 9 bases are a match to TRBD1. CDR1 is MNHEY and CDR2 is SVGEGT in the germline V gene. There are 15 residues in the CDR3. V shed 4 bases, J shed 5 bases, and the junction held 5 bases outside the gene matches. The CDR3 spells CASSSRQGGNEKLFF. DNA for the CDR3: TGTGCCAGCAGTTCCCGACAGGGGGGCAATGAAAAACTGTTTTTT.

This chain joins TRBV7-2 and TRBJ2-7; no reliable D call. Germline V gives CDR1 SGHTA, CDR2 FQGNSA. V was trimmed by 2 bases and J by 6 bases, leaving 11 bases between them. The CDR3 contains 13 residues. CDR3 nucleotides: TGTGCCAGCAGCTTACGTAGTATGGGCGAGCAGTACTTC. Protein product: CASSLRSMGEQYF. The full variable domain, completed using reference TRBV7-2 and TRBJ2-7, is GAGVSQSPSNKVTEKGKDVELRCDPISGHTALYWYRQSLGQGLEFLIYFQGNSAPDKSGLPSDRFSAERTGGSVSTLTIQRTQQEDSAVYLCASSLRSMGEQYFGPGTRLTVT.

The chain combines TRBV3-1 (or the pseudogene TRBV3-2) with TRBJ2-3, with 10 bases matching TRBD2. CDR1 and CDR2 (germline): LGHDT, YNNKEL (reference sequence). Trimming at V came to 1 base and at J to 2 bases, leaving 6 bases not matched to a gene. The CDR3 spans 17 residues. The DNA of the CDR3 is TGTGCCAGCAGCCAAGGGTATAGCGGGAGGTTCACAGATACGCAGTATTTT. Its protein is CASSQGYSGRFTDTQYF.

This clone ranks as medium-sized. For the CDR3, the DNA is TGTGCCAGCAGCTTGGGGGTAGGGAGAGAGACCCAGTACTTC. It encodes CASSLGVGRETQYF. V is TRBV5-6 and J is TRBJ2-5; the D gene is possibly TRBD2 (5 bases). This CDR3 has 14 residues. The germline CDR1 and CDR2 sequences are SGHDT and YYEEEE. Trimming cost V 0 bases and J 4 bases, with 10 bases left between them.

The chain is built from TRBV19 and TRBJ1-1; 9 bases are shared with TRBD1. Germline V gives CDR1 LNHDA, CDR2 SQIVND (reference sequence). This CDR3 is built from 13 residues. The V and J ends lost 5 bases and 8 bases, in that order; junction bases with no gene match: 6. CDR3 sequence reads: CASSFGTGTEAFF. CDR3 nucleotides: TGTGCCAGTAGTTTCGGGACAGGGACAGAAGCTTTCTTT.

J is TRBJ1-2 and V is TRBV24-1; a possible D gene is TRBD1 (5 bases). The germline V gene encodes CDR1 KGHDR and CDR2 SFDVKD. The V gene lost 3 bases and the J gene lost 8 bases, with 12 bases spanning the gap. This CDR3 comprises 13 residues. CDR3 sequence (DNA): TGTGCCACCAGTGATCAGGACTGGGGCGGCTACACCTTC. Translating it yields CATSDQDWGGYTF.

This clone came up once. The chain couples TRBV7-9 to TRBJ2-3; TRBD1 matches at 9 bases. Germline assignment: CDR1 SEHNR and CDR2 FQNEAQ (reference sequence). V trimming: 4 bases; J trimming: 5 bases; junction bases outside the gene matches: 4. The CDR3 consists of 14 residues. The CDR3 nucleotides read TGTGCCAGCAGCTGGACAGGGGCGGGAGATACGCAGTATTTT. Translating it yields CASSWTGAGDTQYF. Using reference TRBV7-9 and TRBJ2-3 for the parts outside the CDR3, the full variable domain is DTGVSQNPRHKITKRGQNVTFRCDPISEHNRLYWYRQTLGQGPEFLTYFQNEAQLEKSRLLSDRFSAERPKGSFSTLEIQRTEQGDSAMYLCASSWTGAGDTQYFGPGTRLTVL.

The chain recombines TRBV6-2 or TRBV6-3 with TRBJ2-1, with D possibly TRBD2 on 7 matching bases. Trimming stripped 2 bases from V and 4 bases from J, with 9 bases between. CDR3 length: 14 amino acids. Looked up from germline, CDR1 is MNHEY and CDR2 is SVGEGT. DNA for the CDR3: TGTGCCAGCAGTTACAGGGGGGGTTACAATGAGCAGTTCTTC. Protein sequence: CASSYRGGYNEQFF.

The V gene is TRBV7-2, the J gene TRBJ1-4; TRBD1 matches 7 bases. CDR1 and CDR2 (germline): SGHTA, FQGNSA. This CDR3 has 15 amino acids. The J segment lost 4 bases and the V segment lost 5 bases, leaving 7 bases of the junction unmatched. The CDR3 DNA follows: TGTGCCAGCAGCCCCCGGGACAGCTTTAATGAAAAACTGTTTTTT. It translates to CASSPRDSFNEKLFF.

This clone was counted only a few times. V gene TRBV10-3 combines with J gene TRBJ1-1; D is perhaps TRBD1 (6 bases). The CDR3 length is 16 residues. V lost 7 bases and J lost 0, with 18 bases in between. Germline V CDR1 and CDR2: ENHRY, SYGVKD. The CDR3 loop reads CAINKQGGGVNTEAFF. The CDR3 nucleotides are TGTGCCATCAACAAACAGGGCGGAGGAGTGAACACTGAAGCTTTCTTT.

This clone was picked up one time. This sequence joins TRBV5-6 and TRBJ2-4; 8 bases map to TRBD1. This CDR3 contains 14 residues. After removal of 4 bases from V and 3 bases from J, the junction contained 3 bases not matched to a gene. Germline V gene sequence: CDR1 SGHDT, CDR2 YYEEEE. This CDR3 reads CASSRTGSKNIQYF. Here the CDR3 DNA reads TGTGCCAGCAGCCGGACAGGGAGCAAAAACATTCAGTACTTC.

The J gene is TRBJ2-3, the V gene TRBV19, with a possible D match to TRBD1 (5 bases). Germline-derived CDR1 and CDR2 are LNHDA and SQIVND (reference sequence). V dropped 0 bases and J dropped 1 base, with 8 bases sitting between them. The CDR3 spans 15 residues. The CDR3 DNA sequence: TGTGCCAGTAGTATAGAAGAGACAGGCACAGATACGCAGTATTTT. It translates to CASSIEETGTDTQYF.

About this clone: This same CDR3 is encoded by further DNA sequences in the sample. The chain is built from TRBV5-1 and TRBJ2-2; 10 nucleotides agree with TRBD2. The germline V gene encodes CDR1 SGHRS and CDR2 YFSETQ. The CDR3 has 16 residues. Trimming took 0 bases from V and 5 from J; bases not matched to a gene: 4. The CDR3 nucleotides read TGCGCCAGCAGCTTGGCTCCTAGCGGGAGTACCGGGGAGCTGTTTTTT. Protein: CASSLAPSGSTGELFF.